This TCR beta chain was profiled in a study of blood T cells in healthy people across ages. Next came a second PCR, run for about 6 to 12 cycles, which used a sample-barcoded 5' primer along with a J-beta primer mix. In TCRdb, the 5' RACE reads were re-called with MiXCR into one record per CDR3 protein. This sample has some 750,000 distinct CDR3 sequences, with about a fifth found just once. General study points: Because sorting was not performed, PBMCs prevented conclusive naive versus antigen-experienced comparison.

CDR1 SEHNR and CDR2 FQNEAQ come from the germline V gene (reference sequence). Trimming removed 4 bases from V and 4 bases from J; junction bases left unmatched: 5. The length of the CDR3 is 15 residues. This clonotype was seen only a few times. Its antigen is not known. V is TRBV7-9 and J is TRBJ1-3; TRBD1 matches 9 bases. The receptor's source is a man aged 65 to 85 in good health. The specimen was blood. The DNA for the CDR3 is TGTGCCAGCAGCTCCACAGGGGGCATCGGAAACACCATATATTTT. Protein: CASSSTGGIGNTIYF.